The clone carrying this T cell receptor beta chain was observed once. No antigen is known for it. The PCR made use of 60 Vbeta and 13 Jbeta primers. The data were produced by immunoSEQ multiplex PCR, yet TCRdb's version contains in-frame clones alone and is incomplete. This table holds about 88,000 clones, about 87% found once. The data stem from a study of cytomegalovirus exposure and HLA in healthy donors. Germline loops: CDR1 SGHTA, CDR2 FQGNSA. This CDR3 is 15 amino acids long. The ends were cut back, 6 bases at V and 8 bases at J, with 22 bases in the middle. General study points: On later analysis, the bulk of CMV-associated TCR beta chains appeared to be HLA-restricted. Later genetic work tied a missense DCLRE1C variant to beta-chain V and J trimming.

The chain employs TRBV7-2 and TRBJ1-2, with TRBD1 as a possible D gene (5 bases). The sequencing input was PBMCs. The origin of this receptor is a man between 18 and 35 years old in good health and CMV-seronegative. The CDR3 DNA follows: TGTGCCAGCAGTTCCTATGCGGGCGGGGCCGACGGCTACACCTTC. Protein: CASSSYAGGADGYTF. The variable domain in full, with the rest retrieved from reference TRBV7-2 and TRBJ1-2, is GAGVSQSPSNKVTEKGKDVELRCDPISGHTALYWYRQSLGQGLEFLIYFQGNSAPDKSGLPSDRFSAERTGGSVSTLTIQRTQQEDSAVYLCASSSYAGGADGYTFGSGTRLTVV.